Below are 13 T cell receptor beta chains sequenced from a single sample in a study of T cells after yellow fever vaccination. TCRdb analysed the 5' RACE reads with MiXCR anew, one entry per CDR3 protein. Found here are some 320,000 distinct CDR3 sequences, 8.7% of them singletons; the top ten hold around 3.3%. The sequencing used CD4+ T cells sorted from PBMCs, collected 5 days after the yellow fever booster vaccination. The receptors derive from a man aged 18 to 35 who received the YFV17D yellow fever vaccine.

The chain couples TRBV12-3 or TRBV12-4 to TRBJ1-2; TRBD1 might be the D (6 bases). With 6 bases removed from V and 4 bases from J, the gap between germline ends came to 12 bases. The CDR3 is 13 residues long. CDR3 bases: TGTGCCAGCAGACCCCGACAGGTCTATGGCTACACCTTC. Residues: CASRPRQVYGYTF.

There are many counts of this clonotype. The genes are TRBV7-9 and TRBJ2-2, with D tentatively TRBD1 (6 bases). Trimming removed 0 bases at V and 3 bases at J, with 8 bases between. Germline loops: CDR1 SEHNR, CDR2 FQNEAQ (reference sequence). This CDR3 region has 15 residues. The CDR3 loop is CASSLAGGDTGELFF. CDR3 sequence (DNA): TGTGCCAGCAGCTTAGCAGGGGGAGACACCGGGGAGCTGTTTTTT.

This clonotype was seen many times. The rearrangement joins TRBV6-1 to TRBJ1-5, with 8 bases aligning to TRBD1. Germline CDR1 and CDR2: MNHNS and SASEGT. J was trimmed by 6 bases and V by 6 bases; bases with no gene match: 7. The CDR3 has 14 amino acids. CDR3 DNA sequence: TGTGCCAGCAGCAAAGCAGGGGGCGGTCAGCCCCAGCATTTT. Translation gives CASSKAGGGQPQHF.

The chain is built from TRBV29-1 and TRBJ1-1; TRBD1 matches 7 bases. The CDR3 covers 13 residues. The trim removed 2 bases at V and 4 bases at J, leaving 4 bases unmatched. The germline V gene encodes CDR1 SQVTM and CDR2 ANQGSEA. The CDR3 DNA sequence: TGCAGCGTTGAAAGGGGGCGCTTCACTGAAGCTTTCTTT. This sequence encodes CSVERGRFTEAFF.

The chain employs TRBV18 and TRBJ1-5; maybe TRBD1 (5 bases). Germline lookup yields CDR1 KGHSH and CDR2 LQKENI. Trimming took off 1 base at V and 4 bases at J, with 11 bases between the two ends. The CDR3 extends over 15 amino acids. The CDR3: CASSPRDGSNQPQHF. The CDR3 DNA is TGTGCCAGCTCACCACGGGACGGGTCAAATCAGCCCCAGCATTTT.

This clonotype has just a few counts. The chain carries TRBV7-3 and TRBJ2-5; the D is unclear. CDR1 SGHTA and CDR2 FQGTGA come from the germline V gene. Trimming took off 0 bases at V and 5 bases at J, with 7 bases between the two ends. The CDR3 loop spans 13 amino acids. In DNA, the CDR3 is TGTGCCAGCAGCTTAACGTTCCGGGAGACCCAGTACTTC. Translation gives CASSLTFRETQYF.

The chain has TRBV5-1 and TRBJ2-3; TRBD2 agrees at 9 bases. Trimming removed 0 bases from V and 6 bases from J; junction bases left unmatched: 5. Germline V gene data show CDR1 as SGHRS and CDR2 as YFSETQ. CDR3 size: 15 residues. The CDR3 reads CASSLGLAAWDTQYF. DNA of the CDR3: TGCGCCAGCAGCTTGGGACTAGCGGCTTGGGATACGCAGTATTTT.

In this sample, this clonotype turned up many times. The chain combines TRBV5-1 with TRBJ2-5; D unresolved. V was shortened by 4 bases and J by 0 bases, with 7 bases between the two germline ends. The CDR3 contains 13 residues. The germline V gene encodes CDR1 SGHRS and CDR2 YFSETQ. The CDR3 loop is CASSLTNQETQYF. For the CDR3, the DNA is TGCGCCAGCAGCCTGACAAACCAAGAGACCCAGTACTTC.

This sequence joins TRBV5-1 and TRBJ2-1, with no clear D. V was cut by 7 bases and J by 1 base, with 9 bases left in between. Germline CDR1 is SGHRS and CDR2 is YFSETQ. This CDR3 has 13 amino acids. CDR3 sequence (DNA): TGCGCCAGCCGGGCGGAGTCCTACAATGAGCAGTTCTTC. It is translated as CASRAESYNEQFF.

This clonotype came up a few times. The gene calls are TRBV20-1 and TRBJ1-6; a weak D match, TRBD1 (5 bases). Germline CDR1 reads DFQATT; CDR2 reads SNEGSKA (reference sequence). This CDR3 region has 15 residues. The V end lost 5 bases, the J end lost 4 bases, and 15 bases lay between the germline ends. The chain's CDR3 is CSALRTGEYNSPLHF. CDR3 in DNA: TGCAGTGCTCTCCGGACGGGGGAGTATAATTCACCCCTCCACTTT.

There are a few counts of this clonotype. V and J are TRBV29-1 and TRBJ1-2, with D unclear. This CDR3 has 13 residues. CDR1 is SQVTM, CDR2 ANQGSEA, per germline. V shed 4 bases and J shed 4 bases, with 13 bases lying between them. The DNA of the CDR3 is TGCAGCGTTGTGGTGGCATCCTCCTATGGCTACACCTTC. Protein product: CSVVVASSYGYTF. Complete variable domain (other parts from reference TRBV29-1 and TRBJ1-2): SAVISQKPSRDICQRGTSLTIQCQVDSQVTMMFWYRQQPGQSLTLIATANQGSEATYESGFVIDKFPISRPNLTFSTLTVSNMSPEDSSIYLCSVVVASSYGYTFGSGTRLTVV.

The CDR3 region has the DNA TGTGCCAGCAGTTTCGTGGGACGCACGAACACCGGGGAGCTGTTTTTT. Translating it yields CASSFVGRTNTGELFF. The rearrangement links TRBV6-5 to TRBJ2-2; D is possibly TRBD1 or TRBD2 (5 bases each). The ends were cut back, 4 bases at V and 0 bases at J, with 12 bases in the middle. The CDR3 covers 16 residues. The germline CDR1 and CDR2 sequences are MNHEY and SVGAGI.

V is TRBV5-1 and J is TRBJ1-2, with 7 bases lining up with TRBD1. After removal of 3 bases from V and 7 bases from J, the junction contained 6 bases not matched to a gene. The V gene's germline CDR1 is SGHRS and CDR2 YFSETQ. The CDR3 loop spans 13 amino acids. The CDR3 loop reads CASSYGQVGGYTF. The DNA for the CDR3 is TGCGCCAGCAGCTACGGACAGGTTGGTGGCTACACCTTC.